The clone carrying this T cell receptor (beta chain) was found a few times. The record originates from a study of blood T cell repertoires in COVID-19. The ends lost 2 bases at V and 0 bases at J; junction bases unmatched: 6. Germline CDR1 is MNHEY and CDR2 is SVGEGT. This CDR3 contains 16 residues. Here immunoSEQ multiplex PCR was the method, and the copy in TCRdb shows in-frame clones only, minus some. The profile shows fewer than 120,000 clones, roughly 79% of them singletons. The genes are TRBV6-2 or TRBV6-3 and TRBJ2-7; 8 bases fit TRBD2. The TCR sequence derives from a woman older than 75 with active or convalescent COVID-19. Material: peripheral blood. The CDR3 spells CASSYGSAGGSYEQYF. The CDR3 coding sequence is TGTGCCAGCAGTTACGGGTCGGCGGGAGGCTCCTACGAGCAGTACTTC.